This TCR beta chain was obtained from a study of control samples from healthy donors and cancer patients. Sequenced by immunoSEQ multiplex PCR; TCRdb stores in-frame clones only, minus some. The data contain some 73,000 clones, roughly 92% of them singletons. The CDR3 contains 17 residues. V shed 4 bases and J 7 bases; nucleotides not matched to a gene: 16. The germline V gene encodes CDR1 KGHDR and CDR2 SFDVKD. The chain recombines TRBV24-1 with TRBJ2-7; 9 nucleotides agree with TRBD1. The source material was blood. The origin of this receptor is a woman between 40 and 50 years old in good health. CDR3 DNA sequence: TGTGCCACCAGTGAATCTAGACAGGGGGGGTCTTCGGGTGAGCAGTACTTC. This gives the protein CATSESRQGGSSGEQYF.